This T cell receptor (beta chain) was retrieved from a study of beta chain features in type 1 diabetes. Of the isolated RNA, all was reverse transcribed, and so the sequenced material was expressed TCRB transcripts. TCRdb's table, derived via immunoSEQ multiplex PCR, lists solely in-frame clones and lacks some. Of 150,000 to 160,000 clones in the sample, over 8.5% were seen once. It was via CD45RO/CCR7/CD25/CD127/CD95/CD27 that CD4+ naive, central memory, regulatory and stem cell-like memory cells were sorted. Germline lookup yields CDR1 MNHNY and CDR2 SVGAGI (reference sequence). This CDR3 region has 12 residues. The germline V and J ends were trimmed by 6 bases and 0 bases, with 6 bases remaining between them. This clone was seen more than once but under ten times.

The sequence came from a man aged 18 to 29 in good health. V gene TRBV6-6 combines with J gene TRBJ2-7, with D uncertain. The specimen sequenced was central memory CD4+ T cells from blood. The CDR3 reads CASSRFSYEQYF. The CDR3 bases are TGTGCCAGCAGCCGTTTCTCCTACGAGCAGTACTTC.